This T cell receptor beta chain was captured in a study of T cells after yellow fever vaccination. Germline CDR1 reads MNHEY; CDR2 reads SVGEGT. Trimming shortened V by 2 bases and J by 2 bases, and 7 bases separated the two germline ends. The CDR3 has 13 residues. In TCRdb, the 5' RACE reads were re-called with MiXCR into one record per CDR3 protein. The sample contains about 74,000 distinct CDR3 sequences, more than 5.5% of which appear only once. The chain is built from TRBV6-2 or TRBV6-3 and TRBJ2-7, with D uncertain. The sample was CD8+ T cells sorted from PBMCs, taken around 5 days after the first yellow fever vaccination. This clonotype originated in a man aged 18 to 30 who received the YFV17D yellow fever vaccine. Here the CDR3 reads CASSYIPAYEQYV. The CDR3 DNA is TGTGCCAGCAGTTACATCCCAGCCTACGAGCAGTACGTC.